Here is one T cell receptor (beta chain) with its context. Its antigen is undetermined. This entry is derived from a study of OX40 agonist ivuxolimab in advanced cancers. The study's findings and limits: Patients who responded partially at 0.1-3.0 mg/kg showed clonal expansion ranking among the lowest. At 0.1 to 3.0 mg/kg, clonal expansion of CD4+ and CD8+ blood T cells had occurred by week 6. The expanded peripheral T cells' antigen specificity was not determined.

Researchers took blood at baseline, on cycle 4 day 1, and on cycle 7 day 1. Data came from immunoSEQ multiplex PCR; TCRdb stores just in-frame clones and leaves some out. The data hold about 82,000 clones, with approximately 85% observed a single time. The CDR3 consists of 18 residues. Germline CDR1 SQVTM, CDR2 ANQGSEA. Trimming took 5 bases from V and 0 from J; bases not matched to a gene: 14. Sequencing was performed on CD4+ or CD8+ T cells sorted from blood, taken in a trial of the OX40 agonist ivuxolimab. This chain joins TRBV29-1 and TRBJ2-1; 9 bases line up with TRBD2. The TCR originated in an adult with an advanced solid tumor such as melanoma, head and neck, liver or kidney cancer. The CDR3 sequence is CSVTLLPGLASSYNEQFF. CDR3 bases: TGCAGCGTTACACTACTTCCGGGACTAGCTAGCTCCTACAATGAGCAGTTCTTC.